Listed here are 2 T cell receptor beta chains from one sample, sequenced in a study of blood T cell repertoires in COVID-19. Libraries were prepared by immunoSEQ multiplex PCR; TCRdb keeps only in-frame clonotypes and omits some of them. There are 19,000 or so clones in the sample; 65% to 90% occur only once, and less than 70% lies in the top ten. Sequencing input: peripheral blood. The source is a man of 80 years or more with acute or convalescent COVID-19.

In this sample, this clone turned up a few times. The chain carries TRBV27 and TRBJ1-2, with TRBD1 identical over 12 bases. The CDR3 contains 16 residues. Germline V CDR1 and CDR2: MNHEY, SMNVEV (reference sequence). With V trimmed by 5 bases and J by 6 bases, 10 bases remained unmatched. The CDR3 spells CASSGGTGGRDHGYTF. The DNA for the CDR3 is TGTGCCAGCAGTGGGGGGACAGGGGGCAGAGATCATGGCTACACCTTC.

This sequence joins TRBV7-2 and TRBJ2-7; D not resolved. The ends were cut back, 1 base at V and 3 bases at J, with 7 bases in the middle. This CDR3 has 13 amino acids. CDR1 SGHTA and CDR2 FQGNSA come from the germline V gene. The CDR3 is CASSLESRYEQYF. The CDR3, as DNA: TGTGCCAGCAGCTTAGAGAGCCGCTACGAGCAGTACTTC.